These 26 T cell receptor beta chains share one sample of origin, sequenced in a study of blood T cell repertoires in COVID-19 (dated by TCRdb to about 2020). The library was generated by the immunoSEQ multiplex PCR assay. In TCRdb, the immuneACCESS table is reduced to in-frame sequences with V and J assigned. These tables do not hold every clone; where another copy was compared, an unresolved V gene accounts for under half, and the others remain unexplained. The sample includes around 130,000 clones, with around nine tenths observed a single time. More than 2% of the sample is taken by the ten largest. Sequenced input: peripheral blood. These receptor sequences come from a man aged 65-85 years with active COVID-19.

The genes are TRBV9 and TRBJ1-1; tentative D call: TRBD1 (5 bases). The V and J ends lost 1 base and 1 base respectively, with 11 bases between them. The V gene's germline CDR1 is SGDLS and CDR2 YYNGEE. The CDR3 consists of 15 residues. The CDR3 DNA is TGTGCCAGCAGCGTATCGGGGGGGAAGAACACTGAAGCTTTCTTT. It translates to CASSVSGGKNTEAFF.

V usage is TRBV28 and J usage is TRBJ2-7; D might be TRBD1 (5 bases). Per germline, CDR1 MDHEN and CDR2 SYDVKM. V dropped 6 bases and J dropped 7 bases, with 16 bases sitting between them. The CDR3 contains 13 residues. The CDR3 bases are TGTGCCAGCAGAGGACACCCGGCAGGAGAGCAGTACTTC. Its protein is CASRGHPAGEQYF.

Only one count was recorded for this clone. The V call is TRBV25-1, the J call TRBJ2-7, with TRBD2 matching over 12 bases. The CDR3 length is 14 residues. CDR1 is MGHDK and CDR2 is SYGVNS in the germline V gene. V lost 4 bases, J lost 6 bases, and 4 bases stayed unmatched. For the CDR3, the DNA is TGTGCCAGCAGTGGACTAGCGGGAGAAGGCGAGCAGTACTTC. Residues: CASSGLAGEGEQYF.

CDR3 in amino acids: CASSFYGSNQPQHF. The DNA of the CDR3 is TGTGCCAGCAGCTTCTACGGTAGCAATCAGCCCCAGCATTTT. This chain joins TRBV7-2 and TRBJ1-5; D is unresolved. The CDR3 is made up of 14 amino acids. Trimming took off 3 bases at V and 0 bases at J, with 6 bases between the two ends. CDR1 SGHTA and CDR2 FQGNSA come from the germline V gene.

The rearrangement uses TRBV12-3 or TRBV12-4 and TRBJ1-1; 9 bases map to TRBD1. Trimming removed 4 bases from V and 10 bases from J; junction bases left unmatched: 7. The CDR3 is 13 residues long. CDR3 loop: CASSSTGGTVAFF. The CDR3 bases are TGTGCCAGCAGTTCGACAGGGGGAACGGTAGCTTTCTTT.

This sequence joins TRBV5-1 and TRBJ1-5; TRBD1 matches 8 bases. This CDR3 comprises 15 residues. Germline CDR1 reads SGHRS; CDR2 reads YFSETQ. V trimming: 0 bases; J trimming: 2 bases; junction bases outside the gene matches: 1. Written as DNA, the CDR3 is TGCGCCAGCAGCTTGGCAGGGGGCGGCAATCAGCCCCAGCATTTT. It translates to CASSLAGGGNQPQHF.

This chain links TRBV3-1 (or the pseudogene TRBV3-2) with TRBJ2-7, with D possibly being TRBD1 (6 bases). The CDR3 spans 18 residues. The germline V and J ends were trimmed by 4 bases and 0 bases, with 22 bases remaining between them. Germline-derived CDR1 and CDR2 are LGHDT and YNNKEL (reference sequence). The CDR3 DNA sequence: TGTGCCAGCAGCCGGACCGCGAAAGTTCAGGGGCCCTCCTACGAGCAGTACTTC. Protein: CASSRTAKVQGPSYEQYF.

The chain couples TRBV30 to TRBJ2-1; no definite D call. V lost 4 bases and J lost 2, with 3 bases in between. There are 11 residues in the CDR3. Germline V CDR1 and CDR2: GTSNPN, SVGIG (reference sequence). The CDR3 nucleotides read TGTGCCTGGACTACCTACAATGAGCAGTTCTTC. It yields the protein CAWTTYNEQFF.

V gene TRBV5-1 combines with J gene TRBJ2-7, with unresolved D. Germline lookup yields CDR1 SGHRS and CDR2 YFSETQ. V lost 3 bases and J lost 0, with 13 bases in between. The CDR3 extends over 15 amino acids. The CDR3 sequence: CASSWSRPSSYEQYF. DNA of the CDR3: TGCGCCAGCAGCTGGAGCCGGCCCAGCTCCTACGAGCAGTACTTC.

This chain links TRBV5-1 with TRBJ2-6; the D gene is possibly TRBD2 (5 bases). The CDR3 is 17 residues long. From germline, CDR1 is SGHRS and CDR2 YFSETQ. V lost 1 base, J lost 0 bases, and 11 bases lay in between. The CDR3 sequence is CASSLRGSPSGANVLTF. The CDR3 coding sequence is TGCGCCAGCAGCTTGCGAGGGAGTCCCTCTGGGGCCAACGTCCTGACTTTC.

The rearrangement uses TRBV30 and TRBJ1-6, with D possibly being TRBD1 (6 bases). V dropped 5 bases and J dropped 8 bases, with 16 bases sitting between them. The germline gives CDR1 GTSNPN, CDR2 SVGIG (reference sequence). This CDR3 contains 14 residues. The DNA of the CDR3 is TGTGCCTGGGACTCCGGGACACCTCATTCACCCCTCCACTTT. Residues: CAWDSGTPHSPLHF.

The chain is built from TRBV7-9 and TRBJ2-7; D is perhaps TRBD2 (5 bases). V was cut by 1 base and J by 2 bases, with 12 bases left in between. The germline CDR1 and CDR2 sequences are SEHNR and FQNEAQ (reference sequence). The CDR3 runs to 15 residues. The DNA for the CDR3 is TGTGCCAGCAGCTTAGTCCCGGGAAACCCCTACGAGCAGTACTTC. Protein product: CASSLVPGNPYEQYF.

The chain recombines TRBV12-1 with TRBJ1-5. TRBV12-1 is shown as a pseudogene. The length of the CDR3 is 14 residues. This CDR3 is CASSFSFYNQPQHF. The CDR3 DNA follows: TGTGCCAGCAGCTTTTCTTTTTATAATCAGCCCCAGCATTTT.

Of note for this clone: This CDR3 is also generated by other DNA sequences in the sample. The rearrangement links TRBV5-1 to TRBJ1-5; possibly TRBD1 for D (6 bases). Germline CDR1 SGHRS, CDR2 YFSETQ. This CDR3 region has 14 residues. Trimming took off 4 bases at V and 2 bases at J, with 10 bases between the two ends. The CDR3 nucleotides read TGCGCCAGCAGCACAGGGACCGGCAATCAGCCCCAGCATTTT. It codes for CASSTGTGNQPQHF.

The CDR3 here is CASSRGLAGNNEQFF. Written as DNA, the CDR3 is TGTGCCAGCAGTCGGGGACTAGCGGGAAACAATGAGCAGTTCTTC. The chain links TRBV11-3 to TRBJ2-1, with 13 bases aligning to TRBD2. The CDR3 is 15 residues long. The V gene end was trimmed by 6 bases and the J gene end by 5 bases; junction bases not matched to a gene: 4. Per the germline V gene, CDR1 is SGHNT and CDR2 is YENEEA.

This chain connects TRBV5-1 to TRBJ2-5, with 10 bases fitting TRBD1. V gave up 0 bases and J gave up 5 bases; unmatched junction bases: 4. CDR1 and CDR2 from the germline V gene are SGHRS and YFSETQ. CDR3 size: 15 residues. CDR3 region: CASSLGQGAVETQYF. CDR3 nucleotides: TGCGCCAGCAGCTTGGGACAGGGGGCGGTGGAGACCCAGTACTTC.

The rearrangement links TRBV30 to TRBJ1-1, with TRBD1 matching 7 bases. From germline, CDR1 is GTSNPN and CDR2 SVGIG (reference sequence). The junction had 2 bases not matched to a gene; V was cut back by 8 bases and J by 2 bases. The CDR3 has 11 residues. CDR3 in amino acids: CARQGNTEAFF. The CDR3 bases are TGTGCCAGACAGGGAAACACTGAAGCTTTCTTT.

The chain uses TRBV7-3 and TRBJ2-7; 7 nucleotides align to TRBD1. Per the germline V gene, CDR1 is SGHTA and CDR2 is FQGTGA. V lost 4 bases, J lost 2 bases, and 2 bases stayed unmatched. The CDR3 runs to 13 residues. Here the CDR3 reads CASSSGQTYEQYF. For the CDR3, the DNA is TGTGCCAGCAGCTCGGGACAGACCTACGAGCAGTACTTC. The whole variable domain, filled in from reference TRBV7-3 and TRBJ2-7, reads GAGVSQTPSNKVTEKGKYVELRCDPISGHTALYWYRQSLGQGPEFLIYFQGTGAADDSGLPNDRFFAVRPEGSVSTLKIQRTERGDSAVYLCASSSGQTYEQYFGPGTRLTVT.

This clone appeared a single time. V is TRBV7-9 and J is TRBJ2-2; no clear D. Trimming pared 5 bases from V and 1 base from J, leaving 8 bases between. Germline-derived CDR1 and CDR2 are SEHNR and FQNEAQ (reference sequence). The CDR3 extends over 14 amino acids. CDR3: CASSPTENTGELFF. DNA of the CDR3: TGTGCCAGCAGCCCTACAGAGAACACCGGGGAGCTGTTTTTT. Complete variable domain (other parts from reference TRBV7-9 and TRBJ2-2): DTGVSQNPRHKITKRGQNVTFRCDPISEHNRLYWYRQTLGQGPEFLTYFQNEAQLEKSRLLSDRFSAERPKGSFSTLEIQRTEQGDSAMYLCASSPTENTGELFFGEGSRLTVL.

The chain employs TRBV19 and TRBJ1-6; D is ambiguous. Trimming pared 7 bases from V and 7 bases from J, leaving 14 bases between. The CDR3 is made up of 14 amino acids. Germline-derived CDR1 and CDR2 are LNHDA and SQIVND (reference sequence). CDR3 coding DNA: TGTGCCAGTACCTGGCTGGGAGCGAATTCACCCCTCCACTTT. It specifies CASTWLGANSPLHF.

This clone was seen a few times. This sequence joins TRBV28 and TRBJ2-1, with D possibly TRBD1 on 7 matching bases. V was shortened by 9 bases and J by 11 bases, with 23 bases between the two germline ends. The germline V gene encodes CDR1 MDHEN and CDR2 SYDVKM. The CDR3 length is 14 residues. CDR3 amino acids: CASRASTQGGQQFF. In DNA form, the CDR3 reads TGTGCCAGTCGCGCCTCCACTCAGGGGGGTCAGCAGTTCTTC.

The chain employs TRBV6-5 and TRBJ2-2; D perhaps matches TRBD1 (6 bases). CDR3 length: 15 residues. In germline, CDR1 is MNHEY, CDR2 SVGAGI. V lost 2 bases and J lost 2, with 9 bases in between. In nucleotides, the CDR3 is TGTGCCAGCAGTTACGACAGGATAAACACCGGGGAGCTGTTTTTT. Its protein is CASSYDRINTGELFF.

V usage is TRBV27 and J usage is TRBJ2-7; TRBD2 agrees at 7 bases. Germline lookup yields CDR1 MNHEY and CDR2 SMNVEV (reference sequence). Trimming cost V 2 bases and J 5 bases; bases outside gene matches: 12. The CDR3 is 16 residues long. CDR3 nucleotide sequence: TGTGCCAGCAGTTTAATAGCCGGAGCGGGACCCGACGAGCAGTACTTC. The encoded protein is CASSLIAGAGPDEQYF.

The chain has TRBV4-3 and TRBJ1-1; 7 positions match TRBD1. The CDR3 sequence is 13 residues long. CDR1 LGHNA and CDR2 YSLEER come from the germline V gene. Unmatched junction bases numbered 4, after V lost 3 bases and J lost 6 bases. The CDR3 coding sequence is TGCGCCAGCAGCCAGACAGGGAATGCTGAAGCTTTCTTT. Its translation is CASSQTGNAEAFF.

This chain connects TRBV7-3 to TRBJ2-1, with 9 bases identical to TRBD1. V lost 6 bases and J lost 6; bases outside the gene matches: 12. Germline CDR1 SGHTA, CDR2 FQGTGA. The CDR3 runs to 16 residues. CDR3: CASRRPRDRALNEQFF. CDR3 in DNA: TGTGCCAGCAGACGTCCCCGGGACAGGGCCCTCAATGAGCAGTTCTTC.

The J gene is TRBJ2-4, the V gene TRBV14, with D possibly TRBD2 on 6 matching bases. This CDR3 is built from 17 residues. The V gene lost 0 bases and the J gene lost 1 base, with 13 bases spanning the gap. Germline CDR1 SGHDN, CDR2 FVKESK. CDR3 DNA sequence: TGTGCCAGCAGCCAAGATGGGACGGGAGTGGCCAAAAACATTCAGTACTTC. Residues: CASSQDGTGVAKNIQYF.